This T cell receptor beta chain comes out of a study of cytomegalovirus exposure and HLA in healthy donors. Study-wide results and caveats: Clonal expansion, a later analysis showed, was greater in HLA-associated TCR beta chains than in equally common others. Most of the TCR beta V segments (in an earlier analysis) were productive either about 90% or about 30% of the time.

Concerning this clone itself: Its specificity is unknown.

Primers included in the PCR were 60 Vbeta and 13 Jbeta primers. Sequenced by immunoSEQ multiplex PCR; TCRdb stores in-frame clones only, minus some. The sample records around 100,000 clones, around 61% being singletons. The receptor comes from a woman between 50 and 59 years old in good health and CMV-seronegative. Material for sequencing was PBMCs.

The CDR3 is CASSVAPGLLASTDTQYF. The CDR3 DNA is TGTGCCAGCAGCGTAGCTCCGGGACTCCTGGCGAGCACAGATACGCAGTATTTT. The chain carries TRBV9 and TRBJ2-3; D might be TRBD2 (6 bases). The V and J ends lost 0 bases and 0 bases respectively, with 17 bases between them. The germline gives CDR1 SGDLS, CDR2 YYNGEE. This CDR3 has 18 amino acids.